This T cell receptor beta chain was sequenced in a study of cytomegalovirus exposure and HLA in healthy donors. Use of 60 Vbeta and 13 Jbeta primers characterized the PCR. TCRdb keeps only in-frame clones here, not all; method: immunoSEQ multiplex PCR. The data contain approximately 130,000 clones, 75% of them seen just once; the ten biggest clones take up nearly 3%. Study results and caveats: A cluster of highly shared sequence variants was likely a sequencing artifact. A later analysis showed TCR association rates differing by HLA locus, peaking at DRB1 and lowest at HLA-C. The classifier was said to identify cytomegalovirus status with high specificity and sensitivity.

This clone was seen more than once but under ten times. Its specificity is not known. V was cut by 0 bases and J by 1 base, with 21 bases left in between. Germline V gene data show CDR1 as SGHTA and CDR2 as FQGTGA. CDR3 length: 19 amino acids. Sequenced input: PBMCs. The sequence was collected from a middle-aged woman in good health and CMV-seropositive. V gene TRBV7-3 combines with J gene TRBJ1-2; D is possibly TRBD1 (5 bases). The CDR3 nucleotides are TGTGCCAGCAGCTTAACGGGGCAGACCTATCGAGTGGATAACTATGGCTACACCTTC. It is translated as CASSLTGQTYRVDNYGYTF.